A single sample gave rise to the 9 T cell receptor beta chains below, sequenced in a study of blood T cell repertoires in COVID-19. Measured with immunoSEQ multiplex PCR; TCRdb has only the in-frame clones, and not every one. The table lists some 240,000 clones, 84% of them singletons. Sequencing was done on a sample of peripheral blood. These TCRs come from a man aged 45-65 years with active or convalescent COVID-19.

The chain is built from TRBV23-1 and TRBJ1-5; D unresolved. TRBV23-1 is flagged as an ORF with uncertain function. The CDR3 is made up of 15 amino acids. V lost 4 bases, J lost 0 bases, and 10 bases lay in between. The DNA for the CDR3 is TGCGCCAGCAGTCTCTGGCAAAATAGCAATCAGCCCCAGCATTTT. Translation: CASSLWQNSNQPQHF.

The genes are TRBV7-6 and TRBJ2-1; D not certain. The germline gives CDR1 SGHVS, CDR2 FNYEAQ. Trimming cost V 3 bases and J 9 bases, with 3 bases left between them. CDR3 length: 10 residues. CDR3 residues: CASSLSEQFF. CDR3 nucleotide sequence: TGTGCCAGCAGCTTGAGTGAGCAGTTCTTC.

The chain has TRBV9 and TRBJ1-4; D is perhaps TRBD1 (5 bases). Deletions cut 3 bases from V and 3 bases from J, with 15 bases between. Per the germline V gene, CDR1 is SGDLS and CDR2 is YYNGEE. CDR3 length equals 16 residues. CDR3: CASSASGGLANEKLFF. CDR3 nucleotides: TGTGCCAGCAGCGCGTCGGGGGGATTGGCTAATGAAAAACTGTTTTTT.

As to this clone: Other DNA sequences in this sample translate to the same CDR3. The chain links TRBV11-2 to TRBJ2-1; D might be TRBD2 (6 bases). Germline loops: CDR1 SGHAT, CDR2 FQNNGV. Trimming removed 5 bases from V and 0 bases from J, with 8 bases in between. The CDR3 runs to 14 residues. The CDR3: CASSLASSYNEQFF. The CDR3 nucleotides read TGTGCCAGCAGCCTAGCGAGCTCCTACAATGAGCAGTTCTTC.

The chain uses TRBV5-6 and TRBJ1-2; no firm D call. CDR3 length: 13 residues. Germline V gene data show CDR1 as SGHDT and CDR2 as YYEEEE. The V gene lost 0 bases and the J gene lost 5 bases, with 8 bases spanning the gap. Here the CDR3 reads CASSLASGYGYTF. For the CDR3, the DNA is TGTGCCAGCAGCTTGGCCTCGGGTTATGGCTACACCTTC.

The chain uses TRBV20-1 and TRBJ1-2; D call uncertain. V lost 0 bases and J lost 12, with 11 bases in between. Germline CDR1 and CDR2: DFQATT and SNEGSKA (reference sequence). This CDR3 is built from 11 residues. The CDR3: CSARDYGPHTF. DNA of the CDR3: TGCAGTGCTAGAGATTATGGCCCTCACACCTTC.

This clone was counted once. The chain couples TRBV18 to TRBJ1-2; D may be TRBD1 (6 bases). The V and J ends lost 0 bases and 8 bases respectively, with 13 bases between them. Per germline, CDR1 KGHSH and CDR2 LQKENI. CDR3 size: 14 residues. The CDR3 region has the DNA TGTGCCAGCTCACCACCGCTCCAGGGGAGCGGCTACACCTTC. Its translation is CASSPPLQGSGYTF.

This sequence joins TRBV5-1 and TRBJ1-1; 8 positions match TRBD1. Germline values: CDR1 SGHRS, CDR2 YFSETQ. Trimming cost V 3 bases and J 5 bases; bases outside gene matches: 3. This CDR3 spans 13 amino acids. The CDR3 bases are TGCGCCAGCAGCTCCGACAGGGGTACTGAAGCTTTCTTT. This encodes CASSSDRGTEAFF.

The V gene is TRBV2, the J gene TRBJ1-6; 11 bases agree with TRBD1. Trimming removed 6 bases from V and 9 bases from J; junction bases left unmatched: 7. The CDR3 loop spans 15 amino acids. Germline CDR1 SNHLY, CDR2 FYNNEI. The CDR3 reads CASRDRGHLGSPLHF. CDR3 nucleotides: TGTGCCAGCAGGGACAGGGGGCATCTAGGTTCACCCCTCCACTTT.